A selection of T cell receptor beta chains follows, all from one sample in a study of blood T cell repertoires in COVID-19. Sequencing was performed with immunoSEQ multiplex PCR; in TCRdb, only in-frame clones are kept and a portion is missing. The repertoire has over 200,000 clones, roughly 80% of them found once; the top ten carry approximately 8%. Sequencing used peripheral blood. The receptors here all came from a woman over 75 with acute or convalescent COVID-19. CDR3s include the opening cysteine and the closing phenylalanine or tryptophan. A D gene is named only where the DNA matches it firmly. A row's size may be missing; if present it is once, few, many or a size class.

TRBV28	TRBD1	TRBJ2-5	few	CASSEPGTGGQETQYF	TGTGCCAGCAGCGAACCAGGGACAGGGGGCCAAGAGACCCAGTACTTC
TRBV2	-	TRBJ2-7	-	CASSLTPSYEQYF	TGTGCCAGCAGTCTGACACCTTCCTACGAGCAGTACTTC
TRBV6-5	TRBD2	TRBJ2-7	-	CASSYSGLAGSYEQYF	TGTGCCAGCAGTTACTCGGGTCTAGCGGGGAGCTACGAGCAGTACTTC
TRBV21-1	-	TRBJ2-5	-	CASRGGLRRETQYF	TGTGCCAGCAGAGGGGGCCTGAGGCGGGAGACCCAGTACTTC
TRBV5-1	TRBD1	TRBJ1-1	-	CASSLAPGQGTTEAFF	TGCGCCAGCAGCTTGGCCCCGGGACAGGGGACCACTGAAGCTTTCTTT
TRBV14	-	TRBJ1-2	-	CASSQEPGIVLYGYTF	TGTGCCAGCAGCCAAGAGCCAGGAATTGTTCTCTATGGCTACACCTTC
TRBV19	-	TRBJ1-3	few	CASSKGGSGNTIYF	TGTGCCAGTAGCAAAGGAGGATCTGGAAACACCATATATTTT
TRBV4-2	TRBD2	TRBJ2-5	-	CASSPNSGLAGGKETQYF	TGTGCCAGCAGCCCAAACTCCGGACTAGCGGGAGGGAAAGAGACCCAGTACTTC
TRBV30	-	TRBJ1-1	once	CAWSDNHRVNTEAFF	TGTGCCTGGAGCGATAACCACAGGGTAAACACTGAAGCTTTCTTT
TRBV29-1	TRBD2	TRBJ2-1	-	CSVVPGGLAGYNEQFF	TGCAGCGTTGTACCAGGTGGGCTAGCGGGCTACAATGAGCAGTTCTTC
TRBV19	-	TRBJ1-2	-	CASSASTGFVGGYTF	TGTGCCAGTAGTGCGTCAACAGGGTTCGTCGGCGGCTACACCTTC
TRBV6-5	TRBD1	TRBJ1-1	once	CASRTVQGVEAFF	TGTGCCAGTCGGACGGTACAGGGGGTTGAAGCTTTCTTT
TRBV29-1	TRBD2	TRBJ2-3	-	CSVVPREGSTDTQYF	TGCAGCGTTGTACCGCGGGAGGGTAGCACAGATACGCAGTATTTT
TRBV3-1/TRBV3-2	-	TRBJ1-4	few	CASSQDLPGQEIF	TGTGCCAGCAGCCAAGATCTTCCGGGACAAGAGATTTTT
TRBV2	TRBD2	TRBJ2-2	-	CASSGGLGGELFF	TGTGCCAGCAGTGGCGGACTAGGCGGGGAGCTGTTTTTT
TRBV6-5	-	TRBJ1-6	-	CASRRTADNSPLHF	TGTGCCAGCAGGCGGACAGCGGATAATTCACCCCTCCACTTT
TRBV6-5	-	TRBJ2-1	-	CASSLNRVNEQFF	TGTGCCAGCAGTCTTAACAGGGTTAATGAGCAGTTCTTC
TRBV5-1	TRBD2	TRBJ2-7	once	CASSRKLAGALNSYEQYF	TGCGCCAGCAGCCGTAAACTAGCGGGGGCGCTGAACTCCTACGAGCAGTACTTC
TRBV4-1	TRBD1	TRBJ1-4	-	CASSPRQGGGKLFF	TGCGCCAGCAGCCCACGACAGGGGGGTGGAAAACTGTTTTTT
TRBV2	-	TRBJ1-2	-	CASLVRANYGYTF	TGTGCCAGCTTAGTCAGGGCTAACTATGGCTACACCTTC
TRBV9	TRBD1	TRBJ1-4	-	CASSPRTGTNEKLFF	TGTGCCAGCAGCCCGCGGACAGGAACTAATGAAAAACTGTTTTTT
TRBV5-5	TRBD2	TRBJ2-1	-	CASSLLAGTYNEQFF	TGTGCCAGCAGCTTACTAGCGGGAACCTACAATGAGCAGTTCTTC
TRBV28	-	TRBJ1-6	once	CASTGVVWSPLHF	TGTGCCAGCACAGGGGTGGTTTGGTCACCCCTCCACTTT
TRBV4-2	TRBD2	TRBJ2-2	-	CASSQDALAGGTGELFF	TGTGCCAGCAGCCAAGATGCACTAGCGGGGGGCACCGGGGAGCTGTTTTTT
TRBV7-8	-	TRBJ2-1	once	CASSLGNLPREQFF	TGTGCCAGCAGCTTAGGTAACCTCCCACGGGAGCAGTTCTTC
TRBV18	-	TRBJ1-6	-	CASSLQRAGDSPLHF	TGTGCCAGCTCGTTGCAGAGGGCTGGCGATTCACCCCTCCACTTT
TRBV30	-	TRBJ1-1	many	CAWRLQGGNTEAFF	TGTGCCTGGAGGTTACAGGGCGGAAACACTGAAGCTTTCTTT
TRBV28	-	TRBJ1-1	-	CASSFYLTGRGGREAFF	TGTGCCAGCAGTTTTTATCTAACAGGGCGCGGCGGTAGGGAAGCTTTCTTT
TRBV18	-	TRBJ1-1	-	CASSPGQDTEAFF	TGTGCCAGCTCACCGGGGCAGGACACTGAAGCTTTCTTT
TRBV6-6	TRBD2	TRBJ2-5	-	CASSIRLGGETQYF	TGTGCCAGCAGTATCCGACTGGGGGGGGAGACCCAGTACTTC
TRBV4-2	TRBD1	TRBJ1-1	-	CASSQEGALAGAEAFF	TGTGCCAGCAGCCAGGAGGGGGCACTGGCTGGCGCTGAAGCTTTCTTT
TRBV30	-	TRBJ1-1	-	CAWRREGTMNTEAFF	TGTGCCTGGAGAAGGGAGGGGACCATGAACACTGAAGCTTTCTTT
TRBV10-3	-	TRBJ1-4	-	CAIRPTTDSNEKLFF	TGTGCCATCCGCCCGACGACAGACAGTAATGAAAAACTGTTTTTT
TRBV27	TRBD1	TRBJ1-2	once	CASSPLSHGQGEYGYTF	TGTGCCAGCAGCCCCCTGTCTCATGGACAGGGGGAATATGGCTACACCTTC
TRBV6-5	TRBD1	TRBJ2-7	few	CASGRTGLFYEQYF	TGTGCCAGCGGACGGACAGGGCTTTTCTACGAGCAGTACTTC
TRBV6-9	TRBD1	TRBJ1-4	-	CASSETGARNEKLFF	TGTGCCAGCAGCGAGACAGGGGCTCGGAATGAAAAACTGTTTTTT
TRBV10-2	-	TRBJ1-1	-	CASSEGDLGTEAFF	TGCGCCAGCAGTGAAGGGGATTTGGGGACTGAAGCTTTCTTT
TRBV28	-	TRBJ1-2	-	CASRIDRNYGYTF	TGTGCCAGCAGAATTGACAGGAACTATGGCTACACCTTC
TRBV10-1	TRBD2	TRBJ2-5	few	CASSESTASGQETQYF	TGCGCCAGCAGTGAGTCAACGGCTAGCGGACAAGAGACCCAGTACTTC